The entry that follows covers one T cell receptor beta chain sequence. Original processing methods: From 23,224 to 690,600 TCRs were found per sample, with a median of 95,638. TCRdb reprocessed the 5' RACE reads with MiXCR, giving one entry per CDR3 protein. TCRdb's processing, not the authors', yielded these V and J calls. The sample shows about 80,000 distinct CDR3 sequences, 7% to 8% of them seen only once. The germline V and J ends were trimmed by 5 bases and 5 bases, with 16 bases remaining between them. Germline assignment: CDR1 DFQATT and CDR2 SNEGSKA (reference sequence). The CDR3 runs 14 residues. The data stem from a study of human T cells and chemical hapten exposure. Overall study: Minor volume differences among pooled libraries chiefly drove per-sample TCR yield variation.

Unseparated into fractions, whole blood served as the source from which total RNA was extracted. The chain is built from TRBV20-1 and TRBJ1-5, with D possibly matching TRBD1 (6 bases). This receptor was obtained from a male donor in good health. The CDR3 DNA reads TGCAGTGCTTGGGTCGGACAGAGCGATCAGCCCCAGCATTTT. Encoded protein: CSAWVGQSDQPQHF.